This TCR beta chain was captured in a study of cytomegalovirus exposure and HLA in healthy donors. The PCR had 60 Vbeta and 13 Jbeta primers. Profiling relied on immunoSEQ multiplex PCR, and the TCRdb table lists in-frame clones only, not all of them. The sample has under 150,000 clones, about two thirds seen once; the top ten hold less than 5%. Study conclusions and caveats: A later analysis revealed that TCR association rates differed between HLA loci, peaking at DRB1 and bottoming out at HLA-C.

Turning to this clone: Antigen: not known.

Germline lookup yields CDR1 SQVTM and CDR2 ANQGSEA. This CDR3 is built from 18 residues. With V trimmed by 7 bases and J by 6 bases, 17 bases remained unmatched. The J gene is TRBJ2-4, the V gene TRBV29-1; 14 bases are shared with TRBD2. The sequencing sample was made of PBMCs. The TCR originated in a man between 50 and 59 years old in good health and CMV-seropositive. The CDR3 protein is CSALPGGTSGRRRNIQYF. The CDR3 DNA reads as TGCAGCGCCCTTCCCGGCGGGACTAGCGGGAGAAGGCGAAACATTCAGTACTTC.